The rows below give T cell receptor beta chains drawn from one sample of a study of blood T cells in healthy people across ages. MiXCR was run by TCRdb on the 5' RACE reads, yielding one entry per CDR3 protein. The sample holds fewer than 2,000,000 distinct CDR3 sequences, about 39% seen once. Sequenced: blood. The origin of the receptors is a human donor in good health. CDR3s include the opening cysteine and the closing phenylalanine or tryptophan. D genes are given only for firm matches. Clone size is shown for a subset of rows, as once, few, many or a class of expanded clone.

CDR3nt: TGTGCCAGCAGCTCCCTTACGTCGGGGCCGAACAATGAGCAGTTCTTC; CDR3aa: CASSSLTSGPNNEQFF; abundance: NA; j_gene: TRBJ2-1; d_gene: NA; v_gene: TRBV7-9
CDR3nt: TGTGCCAGCAGCCACGTCGGACAGCGCTACTATGGCTACACCTTC; CDR3aa: CASSHVGQRYYGYTF; abundance: NA; j_gene: TRBJ1-2; d_gene: NA; v_gene: TRBV3-1
CDR3nt: TGTGCCAGCAGTTACCTCAAGGACAGGGATGATACTGAAGCTTTCTTT; CDR3aa: CASSYLKDRDDTEAFF; abundance: NA; j_gene: TRBJ1-1; d_gene: TRBD1; v_gene: TRBV6-7
CDR3nt: TGCAGTGCTAGGCCTCGTAGGGGGGGTGATACGCAGTATTTT; CDR3aa: CSARPRRGGDTQYF; abundance: NA; j_gene: TRBJ2-3; d_gene: NA; v_gene: TRBV20-1
CDR3nt: TGTGCCACCAGTTACGGAGCAGGGGTCAATGAGCAGTACTTC; CDR3aa: CATSYGAGVNEQYF; abundance: few; j_gene: TRBJ2-4; d_gene: NA; v_gene: TRBV15
CDR3nt: TGTGCCAGCAGCCGAACTTTGGGTGACACCGGGGAGCTGTTTTTT; CDR3aa: CASSRTLGDTGELFF; abundance: NA; j_gene: TRBJ2-2; d_gene: NA; v_gene: TRBV7-9
CDR3nt: TGCAGTGCTAGAACGCCCTGGCTAGCGGGGGGTGGGGAGACCCAGTACTTC; CDR3aa: CSARTPWLAGGGETQYF; abundance: few; j_gene: TRBJ2-5; d_gene: TRBD2; v_gene: TRBV20-1
CDR3nt: TGTGCCAGCAGCTTAGATTGGCCGGGTTTCTCCTACGAGCAGTACTTC; CDR3aa: CASSLDWPGFSYEQYF; abundance: NA; j_gene: TRBJ2-7; d_gene: NA; v_gene: TRBV7-8
CDR3nt: TGTGCCAGCAGCCCCCTAGCGTTTTTAGAGACCCAGTACTTC; CDR3aa: CASSPLAFLETQYF; abundance: few; j_gene: TRBJ2-5; d_gene: NA; v_gene: TRBV7-2
CDR3nt: TGCGCCAGCAGCCAAAACCTCCGGACTAGCGGAAACAATGAGCAGTTCTTC; CDR3aa: CASSQNLRTSGNNEQFF; abundance: once; j_gene: TRBJ2-1; d_gene: TRBD2; v_gene: TRBV4-3
CDR3nt: TGCGCCAGCAGCAAGGTCCCGGACAGAACCTACGGGCAGTACTTC; CDR3aa: CASSKVPDRTYGQYF; abundance: few; j_gene: TRBJ2-5; d_gene: NA; v_gene: TRBV4-1
CDR3nt: TGTGCCAGCAGTCCGGCCTTGACAGGAATCAAAGAGACCCAGTACTTC; CDR3aa: CASSPALTGIKETQYF; abundance: NA; j_gene: TRBJ2-5; d_gene: NA; v_gene: TRBV12-3/TRBV12-4
CDR3nt: TGTGCCAGCAGCCAGGAAAGCGGGGGCGACAATGAGCAGTTCTTC; CDR3aa: CASSQESGGDNEQFF; abundance: NA; j_gene: TRBJ2-1; d_gene: TRBD2; v_gene: TRBV4-2
CDR3nt: TGTGCCAGCAGTCGTACCGATGAGGGCGGGACAGATACGCAGTATTTT; CDR3aa: CASSRTDEGGTDTQYF; abundance: NA; j_gene: TRBJ2-3; d_gene: NA; v_gene: TRBV6-2/TRBV6-3
CDR3nt: TGTGCCAGCAGCGCTCAGGGGGGAACTTCCTACGAGCAGTACTTC; CDR3aa: CASSAQGGTSYEQYF; abundance: NA; j_gene: TRBJ2-7; d_gene: NA; v_gene: TRBV7-9
CDR3nt: TGTGCCAGCAGCCGAGGGACAACTCGATTCTATAATTCACCCCTCCACTTT; CDR3aa: CASSRGTTRFYNSPLHF; abundance: NA; j_gene: TRBJ1-6; d_gene: NA; v_gene: TRBV7-8
CDR3nt: TGCGCCAGCAGCTTGGCGGTAGCGGGGAGGACAGATACGCAGTATTTT; CDR3aa: CASSLAVAGRTDTQYF; abundance: few; j_gene: TRBJ2-3; d_gene: TRBD2; v_gene: TRBV5-1
CDR3nt: TGTGCCAGCAGCGTAGGTGGACTAGGGATGGGTGAGCAGTACTTC; CDR3aa: CASSVGGLGMGEQYF; abundance: few; j_gene: TRBJ2-7; d_gene: TRBD2; v_gene: TRBV9
CDR3nt: TGCGCCAGCAGCTTGGGTGTGGATTACACAGATACGCAGTATTTT; CDR3aa: CASSLGVDYTDTQYF; abundance: few; j_gene: TRBJ2-3; d_gene: NA; v_gene: TRBV5-1
CDR3nt: TGTGCCAGCAGCTTAGGAGCGGGACGGTTGAATGAAAAACTGTTTTTT; CDR3aa: CASSLGAGRLNEKLFF; abundance: NA; j_gene: TRBJ1-4; d_gene: NA; v_gene: TRBV7-9
CDR3nt: TGTGCCAGCAGCCCTCATGGGGCCAACGTCCTGACTTTC; CDR3aa: CASSPHGANVLTF; abundance: NA; j_gene: TRBJ2-6; d_gene: NA; v_gene: TRBV7-2
CDR3nt: TGTGCCACCAGTGATTTTAAAGAGGACGGAAACAATGAACAGTTCTTC; CDR3aa: CATSDFKEDGNNEQFF; abundance: once; j_gene: TRBJ2-1; d_gene: NA; v_gene: TRBV24-1
CDR3nt: TGTGCCAGCAGTGACGGGAGGACAGGTTTAACTCGAGGCACCTATGGCTACACCTTC; CDR3aa: CASSDGRTGLTRGTYGYTF; abundance: once; j_gene: TRBJ1-2; d_gene: TRBD1; v_gene: TRBV6-1
CDR3nt: TGTGCCAGCAGCTTAGCCTCAGCCCCTCCTACGTACTTC; CDR3aa: CASSLASAPPTYF; abundance: NA; j_gene: TRBJ2-5; d_gene: NA; v_gene: TRBV7-2
CDR3nt: TGTGCCAGCTCACCACCGTTAGGGAATGGCCACGAGCAGTACTTC; CDR3aa: CASSPPLGNGHEQYF; abundance: NA; j_gene: TRBJ2-7; d_gene: NA; v_gene: TRBV18
CDR3nt: TGTGCCAGCAGTTTTGGGATACTTGATACGCAGTATTTT; CDR3aa: CASSFGILDTQYF; abundance: few; j_gene: TRBJ2-3; d_gene: NA; v_gene: TRBV12-3/TRBV12-4
CDR3nt: TGTGCCAGCAGTTCCCGGCCGTGGGGGACCACAGATACGCAGTATTTT; CDR3aa: CASSSRPWGTTDTQYF; abundance: NA; j_gene: TRBJ2-3; d_gene: NA; v_gene: TRBV28
CDR3nt: TGTGCCAGCAGCTCCCCCCGTGACGGGGGGATCAGTAGCACAGATACGCAGTATTTT; CDR3aa: CASSSPRDGGISSTDTQYF; abundance: few; j_gene: TRBJ2-3; d_gene: TRBD2; v_gene: TRBV7-2